This T cell receptor beta chain was identified in a study of T-cell reconstitution after alpha-beta-depleted transplantation in children. Study results and caveats: By about two months after transplant, alpha-beta T cells reportedly arose from several hundred graft clones that had expanded. Surviving recipient T cells and thymic progenitors underlay high day-60 TCRbeta diversity in some patients.

This clonotype has only a few counts. Its specificity is unknown. For TCRbeta, the library was prepared with unique molecular identifiers. TCRdb analysed the PCR reads with MiXCR anew, one entry per CDR3 protein. Of a few hundred thousand distinct CDR3 sequences in the sample, 15% to 20% were seen once. V trimming: 4 bases; J trimming: 3 bases; junction bases outside the gene matches: 2. The CDR3 is made up of 13 amino acids. From germline, CDR1 is KGHSH and CDR2 LQKENI. The input for sequencing was PBMCs, mostly from graft donor cells, taken 360 days after TCRalphabeta/CD19-depleted stem cell transplant. This receptor was obtained from a boy less than two years old who had a stem cell transplant for Wiskott-Aldrich syndrome, so the T cells may come from the graft donor. The rearrangement links TRBV18 to TRBJ2-7, with TRBD2 matching over 8 bases. The CDR3 DNA reads TGTGCCAGCTCACAGACTAGCGTCTACGAGCAGTACTTC. Its translation: CASSQTSVYEQYF.